Sequencing of this T cell receptor (beta chain) was carried out in a study of long-term antiretroviral therapy in people with HIV. With survey level as its setting, the immunoSEQ assay was v3.0. Assay: immunoSEQ multiplex PCR; the TCRdb copy retains only in-frame clones and omits some. Among 14,000 or so clones listed, roughly 77% were seen once. The J segment lost 2 bases and the V segment lost 5 bases, leaving 11 bases of the junction unmatched. The CDR3 contains 16 residues. The germline V gene has CDR1 LGHNA and CDR2 YNFKEQ. The chain links TRBV4-2 to TRBJ1-2; 7 positions agree with TRBD1. Material: unsorted PBMCs, obtained 3.1 years after starting antiretroviral therapy. This TCR was sampled from a man aged 40-50 years with HIV. The chain's CDR3 is CASSNLPGQTNYGYTF. The CDR3 region has the DNA TGTGCCAGCAGCAATCTACCGGGACAGACAAACTATGGCTACACCTTC.